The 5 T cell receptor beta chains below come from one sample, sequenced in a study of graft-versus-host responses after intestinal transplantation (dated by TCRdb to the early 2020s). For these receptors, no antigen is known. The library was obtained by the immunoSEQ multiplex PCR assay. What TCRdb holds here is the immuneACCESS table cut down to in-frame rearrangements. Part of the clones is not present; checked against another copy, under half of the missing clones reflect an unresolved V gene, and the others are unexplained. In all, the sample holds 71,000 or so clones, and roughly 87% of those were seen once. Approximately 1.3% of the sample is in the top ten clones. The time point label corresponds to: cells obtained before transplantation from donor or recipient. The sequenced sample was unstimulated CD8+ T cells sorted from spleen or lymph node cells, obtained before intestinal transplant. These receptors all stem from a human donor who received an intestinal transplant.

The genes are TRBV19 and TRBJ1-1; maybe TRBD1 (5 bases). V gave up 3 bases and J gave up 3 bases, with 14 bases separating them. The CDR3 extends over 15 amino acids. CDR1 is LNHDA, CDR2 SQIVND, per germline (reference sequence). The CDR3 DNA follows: TGTGCCAGTAGTATCCGTGGGGGGTGGGACACTGAAGCTTTCTTT. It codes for CASSIRGGWDTEAFF.

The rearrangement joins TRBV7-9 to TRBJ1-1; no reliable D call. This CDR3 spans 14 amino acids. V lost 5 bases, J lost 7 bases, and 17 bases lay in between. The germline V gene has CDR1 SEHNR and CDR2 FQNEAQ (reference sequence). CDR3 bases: TGTGCCAGCAGCCCCGGCAGACTCGGCGGTGAAGCTTTCTTT. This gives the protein CASSPGRLGGEAFF.

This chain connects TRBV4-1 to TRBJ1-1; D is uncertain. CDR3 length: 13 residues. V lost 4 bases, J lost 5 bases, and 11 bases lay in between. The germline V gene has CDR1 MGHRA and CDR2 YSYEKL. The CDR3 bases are TGCGCCAGCAGCCGCCCGAGCGGGACTGAAGCTTTCTTT. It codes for CASSRPSGTEAFF.

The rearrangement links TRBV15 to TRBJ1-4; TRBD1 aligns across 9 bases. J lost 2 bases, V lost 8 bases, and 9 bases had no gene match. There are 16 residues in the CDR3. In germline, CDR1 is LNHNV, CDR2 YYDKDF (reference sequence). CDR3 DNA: TGTGCCACCTTGGACAGGGGTAGCCTGACTAATGAAAAACTGTTTTTT. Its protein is CATLDRGSLTNEKLFF.

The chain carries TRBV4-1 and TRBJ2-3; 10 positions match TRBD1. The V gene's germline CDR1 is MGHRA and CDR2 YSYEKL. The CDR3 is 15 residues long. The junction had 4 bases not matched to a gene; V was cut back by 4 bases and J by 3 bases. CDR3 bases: TGCGCCAGCAGCCCCGACAGGGGGCAGACAGATACGCAGTATTTT. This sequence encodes CASSPDRGQTDTQYF.